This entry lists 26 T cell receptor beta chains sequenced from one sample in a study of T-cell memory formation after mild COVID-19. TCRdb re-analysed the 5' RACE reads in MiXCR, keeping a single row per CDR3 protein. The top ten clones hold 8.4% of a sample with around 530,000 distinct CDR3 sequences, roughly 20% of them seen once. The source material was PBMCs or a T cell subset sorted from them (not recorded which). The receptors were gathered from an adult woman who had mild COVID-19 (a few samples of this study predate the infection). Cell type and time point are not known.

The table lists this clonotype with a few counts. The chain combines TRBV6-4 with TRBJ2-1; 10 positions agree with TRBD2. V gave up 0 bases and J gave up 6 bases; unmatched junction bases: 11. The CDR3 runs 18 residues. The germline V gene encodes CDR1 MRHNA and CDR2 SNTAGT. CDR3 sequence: CASSDSRSSSGGGNEQFF. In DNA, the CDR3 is TGTGCCAGCAGTGACTCGAGGTCGTCTAGCGGGGGAGGCAATGAGCAGTTCTTC.

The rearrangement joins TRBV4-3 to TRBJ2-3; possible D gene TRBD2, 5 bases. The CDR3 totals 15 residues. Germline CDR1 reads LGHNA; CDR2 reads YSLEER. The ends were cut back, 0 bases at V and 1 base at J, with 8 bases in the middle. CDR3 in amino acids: CASSQEVARTDTQYF. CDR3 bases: TGCGCCAGCAGCCAAGAGGTAGCGCGCACAGATACGCAGTATTTT.

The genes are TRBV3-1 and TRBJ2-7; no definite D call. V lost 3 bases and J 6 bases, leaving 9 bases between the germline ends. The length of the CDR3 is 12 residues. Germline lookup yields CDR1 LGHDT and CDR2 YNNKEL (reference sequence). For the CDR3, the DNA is TGTGCCAGCAGCCAGACCCGCCTCGAGCAGTACTTC. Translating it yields CASSQTRLEQYF.

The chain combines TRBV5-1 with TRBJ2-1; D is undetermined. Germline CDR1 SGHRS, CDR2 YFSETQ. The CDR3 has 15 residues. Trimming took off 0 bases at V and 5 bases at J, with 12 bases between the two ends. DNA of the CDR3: TGCGCCAGCAGCTTGGGGCCCAAGAACGACAATGAGCAGTTCTTC. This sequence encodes CASSLGPKNDNEQFF.

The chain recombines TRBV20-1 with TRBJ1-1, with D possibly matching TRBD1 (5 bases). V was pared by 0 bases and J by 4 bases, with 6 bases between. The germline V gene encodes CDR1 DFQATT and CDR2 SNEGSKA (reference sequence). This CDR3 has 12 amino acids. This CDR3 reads CSAREGRTEAFF. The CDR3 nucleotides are TGCAGTGCTAGAGAGGGACGCACTGAAGCTTTCTTT.

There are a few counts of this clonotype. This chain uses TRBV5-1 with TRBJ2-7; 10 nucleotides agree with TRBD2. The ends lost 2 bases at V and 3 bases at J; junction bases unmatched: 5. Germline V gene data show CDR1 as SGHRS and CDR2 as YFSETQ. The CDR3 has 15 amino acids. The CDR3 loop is CASSFAASGSYEQYF. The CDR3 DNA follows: TGCGCCAGCAGCTTTGCGGCTAGCGGGAGCTACGAGCAGTACTTC.

This CDR3 reads CATSPGGANNEQFF. CDR3 DNA sequence: TGTGCCACCTCTCCGGGAGGGGCAAACAATGAGCAGTTCTTC. The chain is built from TRBV6-5 and TRBJ2-1; 8 bases line up with TRBD2. The V and J ends lost 10 bases and 5 bases, in that order; junction bases with no gene match: 10. The germline V gene has CDR1 MNHEY and CDR2 SVGAGI. This CDR3 spans 14 amino acids.

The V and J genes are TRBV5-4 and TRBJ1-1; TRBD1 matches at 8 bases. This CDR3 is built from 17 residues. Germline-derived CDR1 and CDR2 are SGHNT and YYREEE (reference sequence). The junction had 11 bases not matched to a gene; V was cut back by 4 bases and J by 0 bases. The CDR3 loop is CASSQPDRGVLNTEAFF. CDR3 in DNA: TGTGCCAGCAGCCAACCTGACAGGGGAGTGCTGAACACTGAAGCTTTCTTT.

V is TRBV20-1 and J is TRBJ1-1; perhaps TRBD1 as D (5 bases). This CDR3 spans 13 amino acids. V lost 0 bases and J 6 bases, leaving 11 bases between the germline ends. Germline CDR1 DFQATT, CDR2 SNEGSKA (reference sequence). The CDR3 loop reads CSAREGGLSEAFF. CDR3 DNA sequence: TGCAGTGCTAGAGAGGGGGGATTGTCTGAAGCTTTCTTT.

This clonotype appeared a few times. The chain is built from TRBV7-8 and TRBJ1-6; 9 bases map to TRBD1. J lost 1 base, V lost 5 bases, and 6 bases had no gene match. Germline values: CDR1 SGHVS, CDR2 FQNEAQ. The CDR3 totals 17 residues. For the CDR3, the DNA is TGTGCCAGCAGCCCGACAGGGGGGGGATCCTATAATTCACCCCTCCACTTT. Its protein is CASSPTGGGSYNSPLHF.

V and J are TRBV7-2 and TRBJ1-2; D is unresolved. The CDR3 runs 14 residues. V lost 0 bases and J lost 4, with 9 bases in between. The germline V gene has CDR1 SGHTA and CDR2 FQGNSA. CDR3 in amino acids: CASSLAPGFYGYTF. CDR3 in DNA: TGTGCCAGCAGCTTAGCGCCGGGCTTCTATGGCTACACCTTC.

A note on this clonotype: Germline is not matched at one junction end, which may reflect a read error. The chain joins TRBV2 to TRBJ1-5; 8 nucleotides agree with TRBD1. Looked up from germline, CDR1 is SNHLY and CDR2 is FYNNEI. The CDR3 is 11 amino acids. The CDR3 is CASSQLGQVDF. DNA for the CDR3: TGTGCCAGCAGCCAACTGGGACAGGTGGATTTT.

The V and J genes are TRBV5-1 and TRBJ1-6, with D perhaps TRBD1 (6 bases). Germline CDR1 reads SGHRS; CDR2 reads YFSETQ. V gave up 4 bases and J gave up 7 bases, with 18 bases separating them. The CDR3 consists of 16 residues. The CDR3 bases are TGCGCCAGCAGCAGACAGTCCCAGACAGGCAATTCACCCCTCCACTTT. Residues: CASSRQSQTGNSPLHF.

The CDR3 sequence: CASRPGQGFYGYTF. The DNA of the CDR3 is TGTGCCAGCAGGCCGGGACAGGGGTTCTATGGCTACACCTTC. The V call is TRBV25-1, the J call TRBJ1-2; the match to TRBD1 covers 10 bases. Germline V lookup: CDR1 MGHDK, CDR2 SYGVNS. J was trimmed by 4 bases and V by 6 bases; bases with no gene match: 5. The CDR3 runs to 14 residues.

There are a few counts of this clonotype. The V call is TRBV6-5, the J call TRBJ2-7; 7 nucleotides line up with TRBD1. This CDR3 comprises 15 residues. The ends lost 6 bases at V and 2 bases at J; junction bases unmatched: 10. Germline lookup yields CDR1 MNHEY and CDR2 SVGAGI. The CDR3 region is CASRESGTATYEQYF. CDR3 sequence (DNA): TGTGCCAGCAGAGAGTCCGGGACAGCTACCTACGAGCAGTACTTC.

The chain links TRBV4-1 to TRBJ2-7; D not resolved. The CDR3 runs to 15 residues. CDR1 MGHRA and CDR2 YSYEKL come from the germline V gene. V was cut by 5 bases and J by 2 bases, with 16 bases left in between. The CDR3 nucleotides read TGCGCCAGCAGCACGCAACTCAGGTTTCCCTACGAGCAGTACTTC. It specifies CASSTQLRFPYEQYF.

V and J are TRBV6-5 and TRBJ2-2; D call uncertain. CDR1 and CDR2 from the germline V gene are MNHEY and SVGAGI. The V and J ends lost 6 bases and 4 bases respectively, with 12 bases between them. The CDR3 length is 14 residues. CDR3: CASRDGSSTGELFF. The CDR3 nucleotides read TGTGCCAGCAGGGACGGCTCCTCCACCGGGGAGCTGTTTTTT.

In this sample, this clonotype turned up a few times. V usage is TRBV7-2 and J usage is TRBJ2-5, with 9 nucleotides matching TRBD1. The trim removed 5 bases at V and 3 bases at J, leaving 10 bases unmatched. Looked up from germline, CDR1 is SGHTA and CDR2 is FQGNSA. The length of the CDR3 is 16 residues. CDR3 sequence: CASSQYPGQGKETQYF. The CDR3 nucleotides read TGTGCCAGCAGCCAATACCCGGGACAGGGAAAAGAGACCCAGTACTTC.

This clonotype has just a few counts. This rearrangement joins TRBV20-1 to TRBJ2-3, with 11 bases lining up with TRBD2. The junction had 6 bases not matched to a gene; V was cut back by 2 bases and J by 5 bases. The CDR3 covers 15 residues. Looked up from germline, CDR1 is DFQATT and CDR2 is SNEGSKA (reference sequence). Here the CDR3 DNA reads TGCAGTGCTAGAAGTGGGGGACTAGCGGTAGATACGCAGTATTTT. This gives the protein CSARSGGLAVDTQYF.

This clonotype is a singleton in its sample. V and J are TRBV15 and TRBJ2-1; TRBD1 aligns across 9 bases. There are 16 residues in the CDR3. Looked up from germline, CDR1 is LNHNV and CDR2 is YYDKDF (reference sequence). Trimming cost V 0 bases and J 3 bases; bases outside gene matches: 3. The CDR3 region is CATSREGDRVYNEQFF. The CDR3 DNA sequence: TGTGCCACCAGCAGAGAGGGGGACAGGGTCTACAATGAGCAGTTCTTC.

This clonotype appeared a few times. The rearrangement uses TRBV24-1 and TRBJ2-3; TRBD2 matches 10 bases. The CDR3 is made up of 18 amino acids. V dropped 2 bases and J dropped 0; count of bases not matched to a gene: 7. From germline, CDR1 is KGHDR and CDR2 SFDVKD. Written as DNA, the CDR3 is TGTGCCACCAGTGATTCCGGTTTACTAGCGGGGAGCACAGATACGCAGTATTTT. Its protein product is CATSDSGLLAGSTDTQYF.

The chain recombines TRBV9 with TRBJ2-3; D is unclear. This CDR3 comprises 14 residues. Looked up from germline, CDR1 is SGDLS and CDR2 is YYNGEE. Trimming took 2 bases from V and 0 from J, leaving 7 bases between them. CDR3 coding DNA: TGTGCCAGCAGCGTCCTTACGAGCACAGATACGCAGTATTTT. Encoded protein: CASSVLTSTDTQYF.

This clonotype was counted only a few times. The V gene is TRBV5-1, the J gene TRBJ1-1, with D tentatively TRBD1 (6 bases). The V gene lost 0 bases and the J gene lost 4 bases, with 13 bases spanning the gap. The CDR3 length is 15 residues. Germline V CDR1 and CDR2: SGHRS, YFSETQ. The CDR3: CASSLVSGVGTEAFF. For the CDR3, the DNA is TGCGCCAGCAGCTTGGTGTCAGGGGTCGGCACTGAAGCTTTCTTT.

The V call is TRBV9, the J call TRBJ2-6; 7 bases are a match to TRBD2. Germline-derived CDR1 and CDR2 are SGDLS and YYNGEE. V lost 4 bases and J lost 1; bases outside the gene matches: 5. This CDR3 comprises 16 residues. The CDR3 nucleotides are TGTGCCAGCAGCCTCCGGGGAGGGTCTGGGGCCAACGTCCTGACTTTC. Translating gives CASSLRGGSGANVLTF. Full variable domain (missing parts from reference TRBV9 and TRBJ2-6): DSGVTQTPKHLITATGQRVTLRCSPRSGDLSVYWYQQSLDQGLQFLIQYYNGEERAKGNILERFSAQQFPDLHSELNLSSLELGDSALYFCASSLRGGSGANVLTFGAGSRLTVL.

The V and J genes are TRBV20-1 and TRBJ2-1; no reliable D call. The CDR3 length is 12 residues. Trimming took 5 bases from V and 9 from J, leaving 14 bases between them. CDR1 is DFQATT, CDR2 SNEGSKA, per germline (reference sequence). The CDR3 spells CSAFPESGEQFF. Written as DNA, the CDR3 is TGCAGTGCTTTTCCAGAGTCGGGTGAGCAGTTCTTC.

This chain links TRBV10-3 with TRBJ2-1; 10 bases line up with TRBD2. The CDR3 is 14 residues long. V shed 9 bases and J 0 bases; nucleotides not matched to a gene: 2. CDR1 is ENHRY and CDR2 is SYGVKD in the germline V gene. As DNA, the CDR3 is TGTGCCATTTTAGCGGGGGGCTCCTACAATGAGCAGTTCTTC. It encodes CAILAGGSYNEQFF.